This is a list of T cell receptor beta chains from one sample in a study of T cells in Graves' hyperthyroidism and ophthalmopathy. TCRdb itself ran the multiplex PCR reads through MiXCR, one entry per CDR3 protein. The sample carries about 200,000 distinct CDR3 sequences, 15% to 20% recorded once. What was sequenced was blood. All receptors come from a man aged 40-49 years with Graves' hyperthyroidism. Each CDR3 is given with its conserved first and last residue. Each record gives: J gene, clone size, D gene, V gene, CDR3 DNA, CDR3 protein. D genes are given only for firm matches. Clone size is not always given. Where it is, it says once, few, many or a class for expanded clones.

>TRBJ2-7|many|TRBD1|TRBV28
TGTGCCACCCTACAGGGGTCAACTACGAAGCAGTACTTC
CATLQGSTTKQYF
>TRBJ2-1|many|.|TRBV5-5
TGTGCCAGCACAAGGGGTCGACAGGCATATTCCTACAATGAGCAGTTCTTC
CASTRGRQAYSYNEQFF
>TRBJ2-7|once|.|TRBV7-2
TGTGCCAGCAGCTCCTACGGGGCAGCAGATGAGCAGTACTTC
CASSSYGAADEQYF
>TRBJ1-2|many|.|TRBV7-9
TGTGCCAGCAGCAACTTTGGGCGGAGCTATGGCTACACCTTC
CASSNFGRSYGYTF
>TRBJ2-1|many|.|TRBV27
TGTGCCAGCACAAGGACAGAATACGACAATGAGCAGTTCTTC
CASTRTEYDNEQFF
>TRBJ2-1|few|.|TRBV24-1
TGTGCCACCAGTGGGCGAGAGGGTGAGCAGTTCTTC
CATSGREGEQFF
>TRBJ2-1|many|.|TRBV7-2
TGTGCCAGCAGCTTATCGGGACACGGATCCTACAATGAGCAGTTCTTC
CASSLSGHGSYNEQFF
>TRBJ2-3|.|TRBD2|TRBV2
TGTGCCAGCAGTGATTGGCTAGCGGGGGGGCAAGATACGCAGTATTTT
CASSDWLAGGQDTQYF
>TRBJ1-1|few|.|TRBV7-9
TGTGCCAGCAGCTCCCGGCGGCAGAACAACACTGAAGCTTTCTTT
CASSSRRQNNTEAFF
>TRBJ2-1|.|.|TRBV7-3
TGTGCCAGCAGCGCCGTGGAGGGGGGAGCCACCTACAATGAGCAGTTCTTC
CASSAVEGGATYNEQFF
>TRBJ1-4|many|.|TRBV3-1
TGTGCCAGCAGCCATGTGGGAGGAGGGGCCAATGAAAAACTGTTTTTT
CASSHVGGGANEKLFF
>TRBJ1-1|many|.|TRBV5-1
TGCGCCAGCAGCTTGGAGAGTAACACTGAAGCTTTCTTT
CASSLESNTEAFF
>TRBJ1-1|many|.|TRBV5-1
TGCGCCAGCAGCAAAGAGATGCTGAACACTGAAGCTTTCTTT
CASSKEMLNTEAFF
>TRBJ1-2|many|.|TRBV6-1
TGTGCCAGCAGTGACGGGCAGGTGATCTATGGCTACACCTTC
CASSDGQVIYGYTF
>TRBJ2-1|.|.|TRBV6-1
TGTGCCAGCAGTCCCAACACTAATGAGCAGTTCTTC
CASSPNTNEQFF
>TRBJ2-7|few|.|TRBV9
TGTGCCAGCAGCGTAGGCGGAGGGGCCTACGAGCAGTACTTC
CASSVGGGAYEQYF
>TRBJ1-2|many|.|TRBV6-1
TGTGCCAGCATCAACGGGGGGAGAGGGAATGGCTACACCTTC
CASINGGRGNGYTF
>TRBJ2-1|many|.|TRBV2
TGTGCCAGAGCCGACACGCCAGAGGGTGAGCAGTTCTTC
CARADTPEGEQFF
>TRBJ2-7|.|.|TRBV7-2
TGTGCCAGCAGCTCAGTTGGTTACGAGCAGTACTTC
CASSSVGYEQYF
>TRBJ2-5|many|TRBD2|TRBV3-1
TGTGCCAGCAGCCCTCCTCCCGGACTAGCGGAAGAGACCCAGTACTTC
CASSPPPGLAEETQYF
>TRBJ1-1|many|.|TRBV7-3
TGTGCCAGCAGCTTAACAGGGATAGCAGCTGGAAACACTGAAGCTTTCTTT
CASSLTGIAAGNTEAFF
>TRBJ1-1|many|.|TRBV5-1
TGCGCCAGCAGCTTGTACGGCAGGTCGAACACTGAAGCTTTCTTT
CASSLYGRSNTEAFF
>TRBJ2-7|many|.|TRBV12-3/TRBV12-4
TGTGCCAGCAGTACCGGGCCCGACGAGCAGTACTTC
CASSTGPDEQYF
>TRBJ1-2|.|.|TRBV6-2/TRBV6-3
TGTGCCACGGGGGAGGGCGCCTTCTATGGCTACACCTTC
CATGEGAFYGYTF
>TRBJ1-1|.|TRBD1|TRBV14
TGTGCCAGCAGCAGCCGACAGGGCGCTGAAGCTTTCTTT
CASSSRQGAEAFF
>TRBJ2-5|.|TRBD2|TRBV27
TGTGCCAGCAGCGGACTAGCGGGGGGGATCCAGTACTTC
CASSGLAGGIQYF
>TRBJ1-1|few|.|TRBV6-1
TGTGCCAGCAGCCCTCCCCCGAACACTGAAGCTTTCTTT
CASSPPPNTEAFF
>TRBJ2-5|.|.|TRBV29-1
TGCAGCGTTGACGCGGGGCGCGGTGAGACCCAGTACTTC
CSVDAGRGETQYF
>TRBJ2-5|.|TRBD2|TRBV7-2
TGTGCCAGCAGCCGACTAGCGGGGGGGCCGCAGACCCAGTACTTC
CASSRLAGGPQTQYF
>TRBJ2-3|.|TRBD1|TRBV6-1
TGTGCCAGCATGGACAGGGGATTTGTCACAGATACGCAGTATTTT
CASMDRGFVTDTQYF
>TRBJ2-5|.|.|TRBV6-5
TGTGCCAGCAGTTCCGAACAGCCTCAAGAGACCCAGTACTTC
CASSSEQPQETQYF
>TRBJ1-1|many|TRBD1|TRBV28
TGTGCCAGCAGCCCCTCGCTGACAGGGTTGACTGAAGCTTTCTTT
CASSPSLTGLTEAFF
>TRBJ1-4|many|.|TRBV6-1
TGTGCCAGCGCAACAGGGACTAATGAAAAACTGTTTTTT
CASATGTNEKLFF